The clone carrying this T cell receptor (beta chain) occurred a few times. Authors' data handling: Reference gene primer amplification gave nucleated cell count estimates. TCRdb keeps only in-frame clones here, not all; method: immunoSEQ multiplex PCR. V, J and clone size derive from that table, while D and trimming were established from the DNA sequence. The data show about 350,000 clones, with roughly 87% seen just once and 3% to 4% held by the top ten. The sample belongs to a study of blood T cell repertoires in COVID-19. Seattle-derived patients entered the study during active infection and were followed longitudinally. Looked up from germline, CDR1 is ENHRY and CDR2 is SYGVKD. The CDR3 consists of 16 residues. V lost 6 bases and J lost 3; bases outside the gene matches: 11.

The specimen was peripheral blood. The chain joins TRBV10-3 to TRBJ1-5; 7 bases match TRBD1. This TCR was sampled from a woman aged 55-70 years with COVID-19, enrolled during active disease. CDR3 sequence: CAIRRDQGGSNQPQHF. CDR3 nucleotide sequence: TGTGCCATCAGGAGGGACCAGGGGGGCTCCAATCAGCCCCAGCATTTT.